The next 14 T cell receptor beta chains were all read from a single sample in a study of blood T cell repertoires in COVID-19. Data came from immunoSEQ multiplex PCR; TCRdb stores just in-frame clones and leaves some out. The data hold about 250,000 clones, with more than 75% observed a single time. Specimen: PBMCs or T cells enriched from blood (not recorded which). Receptors were obtained from a woman in her forties or fifties who had been exposed to COVID-19.

The rearrangement joins TRBV24-1 to TRBJ2-3; 10 nucleotides match TRBD2. This CDR3 region has 17 residues. Germline lookup yields CDR1 KGHDR and CDR2 SFDVKD. V gave up 1 base and J gave up 5 bases; unmatched junction bases: 8. CDR3 amino acids: CATSDLRIAGGGDTQYF. The CDR3, as DNA: TGTGCCACCAGTGATTTAAGGATAGCGGGGGGCGGAGATACGCAGTATTTT.

V and J are TRBV7-8 and TRBJ1-1, with D maybe TRBD1 (6 bases). V was pared by 5 bases and J by 3 bases, with 16 bases between. Germline V gene lookup returns CDR1 SGHVS and CDR2 FQNEAQ. This CDR3 is built from 15 residues. The CDR3 bases are TGTGCCAGCAGCCCGGCGTTAGGGGGATACACTGAAGCTTTCTTT. Protein sequence: CASSPALGGYTEAFF.

The rearrangement joins TRBV2 to TRBJ1-3, with 10 bases lining up with TRBD1. Germline CDR1 is SNHLY and CDR2 is FYNNEI. The CDR3 loop spans 13 amino acids. J was trimmed by 6 bases and V by 7 bases; bases with no gene match: 3. The CDR3 reads CASKGTGENTIYF. In DNA, the CDR3 is TGTGCCAGCAAAGGGACAGGGGAAAACACCATATATTTT.

V usage is TRBV11-2 and J usage is TRBJ2-5; possible D gene TRBD2, 5 bases. The CDR3 is made up of 14 amino acids. The germline gives CDR1 SGHAT, CDR2 FQNNGV. The V end was cut by 3 bases, the J end by 4 bases, with 12 bases between. Here the CDR3 DNA reads TGTGCCAGCAGCTTCCGGGGAATGGGAGAGACCCAGTACTTC. Amino acids: CASSFRGMGETQYF.

V usage is TRBV3-1 (or the pseudogene TRBV3-2) and J usage is TRBJ1-6, with TRBD1 matching 8 bases. Trimming cost V 2 bases and J 8 bases; bases outside gene matches: 2. The CDR3 totals 14 residues. The germline gives CDR1 LGHDT, CDR2 YNNKEL (reference sequence). CDR3 sequence (DNA): TGTGCCAGCAGCCAAAACAGGGGGTATTCACCCCTCCACTTT. This encodes CASSQNRGYSPLHF.

The table lists this clone with a count of one. This chain links TRBV21-1 with TRBJ1-5; the D segment call TRBD1 is taken from the table without a DNA check. TRBV21-1 is given as a pseudogene. The length of the CDR3 is 13 residues. The CDR3 loop reads CASPFQVNQPQHF. For the CDR3, the DNA is TGTGCCAGCCCTTTTCAGGTCAATCAGCCCCAGCATTTT.

This sequence joins TRBV30 and TRBJ1-2; 7 nucleotides line up with TRBD1. The trim removed 7 bases at V and 8 bases at J, leaving 13 bases unmatched. The germline V gene has CDR1 GTSNPN and CDR2 SVGIG (reference sequence). The CDR3 has 13 amino acids. CDR3 loop: CALTGKSHGGYTF. CDR3 in DNA: TGTGCCTTGACAGGGAAAAGCCACGGGGGCTACACCTTC.

The rearrangement uses TRBV5-1 and TRBJ2-7, with TRBD2 identical over 13 bases. This CDR3 region has 16 residues. Per the germline V gene, CDR1 is SGHRS and CDR2 is YFSETQ. The V gene end was trimmed by 4 bases and the J gene end by 6 bases; junction bases not matched to a gene: 10. For the CDR3, the DNA is TGCGCCAGCAGCCCGACAGGGGGACTAGCGGGGAGCGAGCAGTACTTC. Translated: CASSPTGGLAGSEQYF.

This clone was counted between two and nine times. The CDR3 protein is CASSLGGVQSYEQYF. CDR3 sequence (DNA): TGTGCCAGCAGCCTCGGGGGGGTACAATCCTACGAGCAGTACTTC. The genes are TRBV5-4 and TRBJ2-7; 8 bases are a match to TRBD2. Germline CDR1 and CDR2: SGHNT and YYREEE (reference sequence). V shed 4 bases and J 1 base; nucleotides not matched to a gene: 7. CDR3 size: 15 residues.

To note about this clone: The identical CDR3 is also encoded by other nucleotide sequences in the sample. This CDR3 is CASSLDGNYGYTF. The CDR3 DNA reads as TGCGCCAGCAGCTTGGACGGGAACTATGGCTACACCTTC. The V gene is TRBV5-1, the J gene TRBJ1-2; D is uncertain. Germline lookup yields CDR1 SGHRS and CDR2 YFSETQ. V was trimmed by 0 bases and J by 2 bases, leaving 5 bases between them. The length of the CDR3 is 13 residues.

J is TRBJ1-5 and V is TRBV21-1; no DNA check was done on the table's D call, TRBD1. TRBV21-1 is tagged as a pseudogene. CDR3 length equals 18 residues. Here the CDR3 DNA reads TGTGCCAGCAGCCCCGACAGGGTAAAGGATAGGGGGAATCAGCCCCAGCATTTT. This codes for CASSPDRVKDRGNQPQHF.

The J gene is TRBJ2-2, the V gene TRBV5-1; D is undetermined. Trimming stripped 0 bases from V and 0 bases from J, with 6 bases between. The germline gives CDR1 SGHRS, CDR2 YFSETQ. This CDR3 contains 15 residues. This CDR3 is CASSLGAANTGELFF. CDR3 nucleotide sequence: TGCGCCAGCAGCTTGGGGGCAGCGAACACCGGGGAGCTGTTTTTT.

This rearrangement joins TRBV15 to TRBJ1-3, with no clear D. The CDR3 sequence is 16 residues long. Germline assignment: CDR1 LNHNV and CDR2 YYDKDF (reference sequence). Trimming stripped 0 bases from V and 7 bases from J, with 16 bases between. The CDR3 here is CATSRDPRQDLNTIYF. DNA for the CDR3: TGTGCCACCAGCAGAGATCCCCGGCAGGACTTGAACACCATATATTTT. The full variable domain, its missing parts supplied by reference TRBV15 and TRBJ1-3, is DAMVIQNPRYQVTQFGKPVTLSCSQTLNHNVMYWYQQKSSQAPKLLFHYYDKDFNNEADTPDNFQSRRPNTSFCFLDIRSPGLGDTAMYLCATSRDPRQDLNTIYFGEGSWLTVV.

This clone was recorded once. The chain employs TRBV6-2 or TRBV6-3 and TRBJ2-1; the match to TRBD2 covers 8 bases. Germline loops: CDR1 MNHEY, CDR2 SVGEGT. After removal of 4 bases from V and 10 bases from J, the junction contained 3 bases not matched to a gene. The CDR3 has 12 amino acids. The CDR3 nucleotides are TGTGCCAGCAGTTGGACTAGCTGGGAGCAGTTCTTC. Encoded protein: CASSWTSWEQFF.